This TCR beta chain came from a study of CD4 T cells in relation to SARS-CoV-2 and coronaviruses. Study background: ViraFEST: approximately 10-day antigen culture of PBMCs, then TCR beta CDR3 sequencing.

Clones were read by immunoSEQ multiplex PCR, and TCRdb kept only the in-frame ones, dropping some. The sample includes around 18,000 clones, about 68% of them seen just once. CDR3 length equals 15 residues. CDR1 is WSHSY, CDR2 SAAADI, per germline. Trimming left V 2 bases short and J 6 bases short, with 16 bases between. CD4+ T cells from unexposed donors were obtained before the COVID-19 pandemic (2011-2018). CD4+ T cells were isolated from the cells after more than nine days of culture. Note on this clone: Its antigen is undetermined.

The TCR was taken from a human donor in good health. Sequenced material: CD4+ T cells from PBMCs, cultured in vitro. The chain links TRBV10-2 to TRBJ1-1; D remains unclear. The CDR3: CASSEPTGSRAEAFF. The CDR3 DNA reads TGCGCCAGCAGTGAGCCCACGGGGAGTAGGGCTGAAGCTTTCTTT.